This TCR beta chain was sequenced during a study of T-cell memory formation after mild COVID-19. Whole-study results and caveats: Contracting clones from day 15 to 85 showed balanced CD4/CD8; later expanders favored CD4+.

In this sample, this clonotype turned up many times. The antigen remains unidentified. TCRalpha and TCRbeta libraries used 5'RACE with constant-segment primers and UMIs. TCRdb analysed the 5' RACE reads with MiXCR anew, one entry per CDR3 protein. The data hold a few hundred thousand distinct CDR3 sequences, with about an eighth observed a single time. Trimming took 1 base from V and 5 from J; bases not matched to a gene: 9. Per germline, CDR1 MGHRA and CDR2 YSYEKL. The CDR3 consists of 16 residues. Sequenced material: PBMCs or a T cell subset sorted from them (not recorded which). The chain employs TRBV4-1 and TRBJ1-1; 8 bases are shared with TRBD1. This clonotype originated in a man younger than 35 who had mild COVID-19 (a few samples of this study predate the infection). Cell type and time point are not known. CDR3 nucleotides: TGCGCCAGCAGCCAAGGTCCAGGGGGCGCAGGGACTGAAGCTTTCTTT. Translating gives CASSQGPGGAGTEAFF.